A selection of T cell receptor beta chains follows, all from one sample in a study of response to subunit inactivated influenza vaccine. TCRdb re-called the RT-PCR reads through MiXCR, storing one row per CDR3 protein. The repertoire holds approximately 500,000 distinct CDR3 sequences, with under 25% as singletons. These same data were also listed under a study on T cells expressing NK-cell markers.

The sequenced sample was CD4+ T cells sorted from PBMCs, obtained roughly 13 days after vaccination. These receptor sequences come from a man aged 45-60 years who received an inactivated influenza vaccine. The CDR3 runs from the conserved cysteine through the conserved F or W. The order of the fields is V gene, clone size, D gene, J gene, CDR3 protein, CDR3 DNA. D genes are given only for firm matches. Clone sizes are given selectively: once, few, many, or a class where the clone is expanded.

>TRBV3-1|NA|TRBD1|TRBJ2-5
CASSQTGHLQETQYF
TGTGCCAGCAGCCAGACAGGGCACCTCCAAGAGACCCAGTACTTC
>TRBV27|many|NA|TRBJ1-5
CASSLTRGGNQPQHF
TGTGCCAGCAGTTTAACTCGGGGGGGAAATCAGCCCCAGCATTTT
>TRBV3-1|many|NA|TRBJ2-1
CASSAGLSGSYNEQFF
TGTGCCAGCAGCGCGGGACTGAGCGGCTCCTACAATGAGCAGTTCTTC
>TRBV5-5|NA|TRBD1|TRBJ1-5
CASSSGQGINQPQHF
TGTGCCAGCAGCTCGGGACAGGGTATCAATCAGCCCCAGCATTTT
>TRBV7-6|few|NA|TRBJ2-7
CASSLGQGPISYEQYF
TGTGCCAGCAGCTTGGGTCAGGGGCCTATCTCCTACGAGCAGTACTTC
>TRBV7-3|NA|NA|TRBJ2-3
CASSLNGPKLTDTQYF
TGTGCCAGCAGCTTAAACGGCCCCAAGCTCACAGATACGCAGTATTTT
>TRBV12-3/TRBV12-4|many|NA|TRBJ2-7
CASSRGYEQYF
TGTGCCAGCAGCCGAGGCTACGAGCAGTACTTC
>TRBV4-2|few|NA|TRBJ2-1
CASSQTTGNEQFF
TGTGCCAGCAGCCAAACGACGGGTAATGAGCAGTTCTTC
>TRBV3-1|NA|TRBD2|TRBJ2-1
CASSRTRLNEQFF
TGTGCCAGCAGCAGGACTAGATTAAATGAGCAGTTCTTC
>TRBV20-1|NA|NA|TRBJ1-2
CSARDAENYGYTF
TGCAGTGCTAGAGATGCAGAAAACTATGGCTACACCTTC
>TRBV12-3/TRBV12-4|NA|NA|TRBJ2-2
CASSSGGYTGELLF
TGTGCCAGCAGTTCGGGCGGGTACACCGGGGAGCTGCTTTTT
>TRBV12-3/TRBV12-4|NA|NA|TRBJ1-1
CASRYQGWTEAFF
TGTGCCAGCAGATACCAGGGTTGGACTGAAGCTTTCTTT
>TRBV7-3|NA|NA|TRBJ2-3
CASSLSGGRTDTQYF
TGTGCCAGCAGCTTATCCGGGGGTCGTACAGATACGCAGTATTTT
>TRBV5-1|NA|TRBD1|TRBJ2-5
CASSRGQAETQYF
TGCGCCAGCAGCCGAGGACAGGCAGAGACCCAGTACTTC
>TRBV6-2/TRBV6-3|NA|NA|TRBJ2-4
CASSAEPQRNIQYF
TGTGCCAGCAGTGCCGAACCCCAGCGGAACATTCAGTACTTC
>TRBV29-1|NA|TRBD2|TRBJ2-3
CSVTGLAGGGDTQYF
TGCAGCGTTACCGGACTAGCGGGAGGTGGTGATACGCAGTATTTT
>TRBV15|few|NA|TRBJ2-3
CATSRAGSTDTQYF
TGTGCCACCAGCAGAGCGGGGAGCACAGATACGCAGTATTTT
>TRBV7-2|few|TRBD1|TRBJ2-5
CASSPRTGRQETQYF
TGTGCCAGCAGCCCAAGGACAGGTCGACAAGAGACCCAGTACTTC
>TRBV6-2/TRBV6-3|NA|TRBD2|TRBJ2-7
CASIRTSGLPASF
TGTGCCAGCATCCGGACTAGCGGATTGCCGGCTAGCTTC
>TRBV12-3/TRBV12-4|NA|TRBD2|TRBJ2-1
CASSWNSGSDEQFF
TGTGCCAGCAGTTGGAATAGCGGGAGCGATGAGCAGTTCTTC
>TRBV3-1|NA|TRBD2|TRBJ2-1
CASSPGGASQAEQFF
TGTGCCAGCAGCCCGGGGGGGGCTTCGCAGGCTGAGCAGTTCTTC
>TRBV25-1|NA|NA|TRBJ2-7
CASSRRSRGEQYF
TGTGCCAGCAGCCGCCGGTCCAGGGGCGAGCAGTACTTC
>TRBV10-1|NA|NA|TRBJ1-4
CASSESGRGEKLFF
TGCGCCAGCAGTGAGTCGGGGCGAGGTGAAAAACTGTTTTTT
>TRBV29-1|few|TRBD1|TRBJ1-4
CSARRQGTGEKLFF
TGCAGCGCAAGACGACAGGGCACGGGCGAAAAACTGTTTTTT
>TRBV20-1|NA|NA|TRBJ1-5
CSARDPGGHQPQHF
TGCAGTGCTAGAGATCCCGGGGGCCATCAGCCCCAGCATTTT
>TRBV24-1|once|TRBD1|TRBJ2-7
CATSGTGGFGEQYF
TGTGCCACCTCCGGGACAGGGGGCTTCGGCGAGCAGTACTTC
>TRBV18|NA|NA|TRBJ2-5
CASSPRTYQETQYF
TGTGCCAGCTCACCAAGGACGTACCAAGAGACCCAGTACTTC
>TRBV7-2|NA|NA|TRBJ1-5
CASTPGPNNQPQHF
TGTGCCAGCACCCCGGGACCCAACAATCAGCCCCAGCATTTT
>TRBV5-1|NA|TRBD2|TRBJ2-5
CASSLSIAGSRGETQYF
TGCGCCAGCAGCTTGTCGATAGCGGGATCCCGGGGAGAGACCCAGTACTTC
>TRBV4-3|NA|NA|TRBJ2-5
CASSQDQSFQETQYF
TGCGCCAGCAGCCAAGACCAGTCATTCCAAGAGACCCAGTACTTC
>TRBV20-1|NA|NA|TRBJ1-3
CSATRGERSGNTIYF
TGCAGTGCTACAAGGGGGGAAAGGTCTGGAAACACCATATATTTT
>TRBV19|NA|NA|TRBJ2-7
CASSIPGSYEQYF
TGTGCCAGTAGTATCCCGGGATCCTACGAGCAGTACTTC
>TRBV11-2|many|NA|TRBJ1-6
CASSLGPGAALHF
TGTGCCAGCAGCTTAGGACCCGGGGCGGCCCTCCACTTT
>TRBV20-1|few|TRBD1|TRBJ1-1
CSARSGTGDLNEAFF
TGCAGTGCTAGATCTGGGACAGGGGACTTGAATGAAGCTTTCTTT
>TRBV30|NA|NA|TRBJ2-3
CAWSNFGTSTDTQYF
TGTGCCTGGAGTAACTTCGGGACCAGCACAGATACGCAGTATTTT
>TRBV3-1|NA|NA|TRBJ2-3
CASTTGSNTDTQYF
TGTGCCAGCACGACGGGTTCCAACACAGATACGCAGTATTTT
>TRBV4-2|NA|NA|TRBJ1-1
CASSQARRPDTEAFF
TGTGCCAGCAGCCAAGCTCGACGGCCGGACACTGAAGCTTTCTTT
>TRBV28|many|NA|TRBJ2-7
CASSGGGSYEQYF
TGTGCCAGCAGTGGGGGTGGCTCCTACGAGCAGTACTTC
>TRBV12-3/TRBV12-4|many|TRBD1|TRBJ1-4
CASSLTGDEKLFF
TGTGCCAGCAGTCTCACAGGGGACGAAAAACTGTTTTTT
>TRBV7-2|few|NA|TRBJ1-1
CASSQGARQAFF
TGTGCCAGCAGCCAAGGGGCACGGCAAGCTTTCTTT
>TRBV5-1|few|NA|TRBJ2-2
CASSFLGNTGELFF
TGCGCCAGCAGCTTCCTAGGGAACACCGGGGAGCTGTTTTTT
>TRBV3-1|NA|NA|TRBJ2-1
CASSRVQGSGEQFF
TGTGCCAGCAGCCGAGTACAGGGCTCCGGTGAGCAGTTCTTC
>TRBV29-1|few|TRBD2|TRBJ2-3
CSVETSGGSTDTQYF
TGCAGCGTTGAGACTAGCGGGGGGAGCACAGATACGCAGTATTTT